The text below deals with one T cell receptor beta chain. Its antigen is not known. The source of the sample is a study of T cell responses to AZD1222 COVID-19 vaccine. Method: immunoSEQ multiplex PCR; TCRdb's copy keeps in-frame clones and lacks some. Of 100,000 to 150,000 clones in the sample, 80% to 90% are singletons; the top ten hold around 10%. The ends lost 3 bases at V and 5 bases at J; junction bases unmatched: 3. The CDR3 is 14 amino acids. The V gene's germline CDR1 is MRHNA and CDR2 SNTAGT. Whole-study results and caveats: Researchers report vaccine-associated CD4 TCRs spanning spike, with dominance at 160-218 and 743-854. A mostly white British donor set with more females was recruited, and clonal diversity was possibly underestimated. Increases in Spike-specific TCR breadth and depth were seen after two AZD1222 doses. A reported finding is that nearly half of spike-specific TCRs target unmutated variant regions.

V is TRBV6-4 and J is TRBJ2-3; 9 bases are shared with TRBD1. The origin of this receptor is an adult in good health. Sample: peripheral blood, taken on day 0 of MenACWY control vaccination. The CDR3 DNA is TGTGCCAGCAGTGAACAGGGGGCCGAAGATACGCAGTATTTT. Amino acids: CASSEQGAEDTQYF.